The count of the clone carrying this T cell receptor (beta chain) is one. The CDR3 sequence is 14 residues long. CDR1 and CDR2 (germline): SQVTM, ANQGSEA. J gave up 5 bases and V 7 bases, and 9 bases lay outside the gene matches. As handled by the study authors: Amplified reference gene primers provided the basis for estimating nucleated cell counts. Produced via immunoSEQ multiplex PCR; TCRdb's table is partial and in-frame only. V and J calls and clone size come straight from that table; D and trimming were deduced from the DNA. The sample records fewer than 85,000 clones, 70% to 80% being singletons. The sample belongs to a study of blood T cell repertoires in COVID-19. Background on the study: The United States, Italy and Spain were the sources of the acute and convalescent COVID-19 samples. T cells, B-cell-depleted T cells, or PBMCs provided the cDNA or gDNA that served as material.

The sample was peripheral blood. The receptor's source is a woman between 65 and 79 years old with acute or convalescent COVID-19. The chain uses TRBV29-1 and TRBJ1-1, with 11 nucleotides matching TRBD1. The CDR3 region is CSGSRGTGGTEAFF. CDR3 DNA sequence: TGCAGCGGGTCCCGTGGGACAGGGGGGACTGAAGCTTTCTTT.